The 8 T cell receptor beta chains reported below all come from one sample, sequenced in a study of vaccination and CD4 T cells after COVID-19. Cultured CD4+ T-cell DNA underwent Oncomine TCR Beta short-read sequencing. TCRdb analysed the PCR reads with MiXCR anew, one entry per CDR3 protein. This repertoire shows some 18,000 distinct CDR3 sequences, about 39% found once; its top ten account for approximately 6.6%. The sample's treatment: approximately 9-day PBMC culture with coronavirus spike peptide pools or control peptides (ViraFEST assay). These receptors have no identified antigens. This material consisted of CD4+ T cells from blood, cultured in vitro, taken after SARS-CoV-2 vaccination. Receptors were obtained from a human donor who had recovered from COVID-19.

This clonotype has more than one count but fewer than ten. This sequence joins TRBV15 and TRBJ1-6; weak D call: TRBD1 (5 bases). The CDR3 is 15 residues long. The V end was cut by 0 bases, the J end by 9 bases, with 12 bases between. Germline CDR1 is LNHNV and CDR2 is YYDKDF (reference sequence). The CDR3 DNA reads TGTGCCACCAGCAGAGATCTCGGGGGATCTTCACCCCTCCACTTT. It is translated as CATSRDLGGSSPLHF. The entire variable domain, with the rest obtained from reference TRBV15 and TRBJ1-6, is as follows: DAMVIQNPRYQVTQFGKPVTLSCSQTLNHNVMYWYQQKSSQAPKLLFHYYDKDFNNEADTPDNFQSRRPNTSFCFLDIRSPGLGDTAMYLCATSRDLGGSSPLHFGNGTRLTVT.

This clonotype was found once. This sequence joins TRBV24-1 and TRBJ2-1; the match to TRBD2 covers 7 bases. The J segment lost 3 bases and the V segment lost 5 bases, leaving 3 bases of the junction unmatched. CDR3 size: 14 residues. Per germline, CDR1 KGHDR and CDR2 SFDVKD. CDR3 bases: TGTGCCACCAGTGTGGGGGAGGGCTACAATGAGCAGTTCTTC. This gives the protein CATSVGEGYNEQFF.

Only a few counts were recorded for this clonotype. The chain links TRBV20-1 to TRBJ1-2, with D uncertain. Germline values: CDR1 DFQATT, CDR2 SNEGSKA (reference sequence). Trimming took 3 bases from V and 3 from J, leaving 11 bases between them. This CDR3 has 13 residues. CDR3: CSASYSTDYGYTF. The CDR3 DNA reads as TGCAGTGCTAGCTACTCGACGGACTATGGCTACACCTTC.

The CDR3 DNA sequence: TGCAGTGCTTGTGAGGTCAACAGGGTGGATCAGCCCCAGCATTTT. Translating gives CSACEVNRVDQPQHF. This chain joins TRBV20-1 and TRBJ1-5; D perhaps matches TRBD1 (6 bases). This CDR3 is built from 15 residues. Trimming shortened V by 5 bases and J by 5 bases, and 19 bases separated the two germline ends. The germline gives CDR1 DFQATT, CDR2 SNEGSKA (reference sequence).

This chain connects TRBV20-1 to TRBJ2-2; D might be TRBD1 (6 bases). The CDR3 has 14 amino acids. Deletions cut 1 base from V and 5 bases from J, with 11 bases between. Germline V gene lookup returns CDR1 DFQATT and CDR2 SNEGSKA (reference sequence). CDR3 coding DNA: TGCAGTGCTAGAGGGAGGACAGCAACCGGGGAGCTGTTTTTT. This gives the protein CSARGRTATGELFF.

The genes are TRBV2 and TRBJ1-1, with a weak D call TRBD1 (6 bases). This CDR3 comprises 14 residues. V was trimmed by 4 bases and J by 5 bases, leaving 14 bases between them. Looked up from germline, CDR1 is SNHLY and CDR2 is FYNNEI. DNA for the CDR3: TGTGCCAGCAGTGTGAGGGGGGTTTTAACTGAAGCTTTCTTT. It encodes CASSVRGVLTEAFF.

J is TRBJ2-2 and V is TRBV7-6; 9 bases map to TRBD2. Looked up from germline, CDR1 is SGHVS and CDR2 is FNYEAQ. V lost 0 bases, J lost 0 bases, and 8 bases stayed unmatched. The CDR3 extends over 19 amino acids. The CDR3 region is CASSLALFQRGANTGELFF. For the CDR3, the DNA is TGTGCCAGCAGCTTAGCCCTTTTCCAGCGGGGGGCGAACACCGGGGAGCTGTTTTTT.

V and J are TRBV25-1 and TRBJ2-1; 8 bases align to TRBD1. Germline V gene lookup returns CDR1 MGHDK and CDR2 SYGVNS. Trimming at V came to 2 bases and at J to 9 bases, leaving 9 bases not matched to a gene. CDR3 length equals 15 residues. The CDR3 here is CASSEQGARVGEQFF. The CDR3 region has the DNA TGTGCCAGCAGTGAACAGGGGGCGCGGGTTGGTGAGCAGTTCTTC. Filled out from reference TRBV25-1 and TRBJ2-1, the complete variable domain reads EADIYQTPRYLVIGTGKKITLECSQTMGHDKMYWYQQDPGMELHLIHYSYGVNSTEKGDLSSESTVSRIRTEHFPLTLESARPSHTSQYLCASSEQGARVGEQFFGPGTRLTVL.